The TCR beta chain under discussion was sequenced for a study of cytomegalovirus exposure and HLA in healthy donors. For the donor in question, CMV serostatus went unrecorded. A word on this clone: The antigen remains unidentified.

The study's findings and limits: It was assumed in the presence/absence analyses that sequencing depth was roughly uniform across donors. After further analysis at a later stage, 15,000 to 20,000 TCR beta sequences were associated with HLA alleles at 0.05 false discovery rate.

The germline V gene encodes CDR1 SGHTA and CDR2 FQGNSA. V dropped 1 base and J dropped 1 base, with 13 bases sitting between them. The CDR3 loop spans 16 amino acids. A multiplex PCR was run with 60 Vbeta primers and 13 Jbeta primers. TCRdb's table, derived via immunoSEQ multiplex PCR, lists solely in-frame clones and lacks some. The table shows about 68,000 clones, with approximately 75% occurring only once. The specimen was PBMCs. This receptor was obtained from a human donor in good health. The gene calls are TRBV7-2 and TRBJ1-2; D may be TRBD1 (6 bases). The CDR3, as DNA: TGTGCCAGCAGCTTAGGGGGGGGCAGGGTTAACTATGGCTACACCTTC. Encoded protein: CASSLGGGRVNYGYTF.